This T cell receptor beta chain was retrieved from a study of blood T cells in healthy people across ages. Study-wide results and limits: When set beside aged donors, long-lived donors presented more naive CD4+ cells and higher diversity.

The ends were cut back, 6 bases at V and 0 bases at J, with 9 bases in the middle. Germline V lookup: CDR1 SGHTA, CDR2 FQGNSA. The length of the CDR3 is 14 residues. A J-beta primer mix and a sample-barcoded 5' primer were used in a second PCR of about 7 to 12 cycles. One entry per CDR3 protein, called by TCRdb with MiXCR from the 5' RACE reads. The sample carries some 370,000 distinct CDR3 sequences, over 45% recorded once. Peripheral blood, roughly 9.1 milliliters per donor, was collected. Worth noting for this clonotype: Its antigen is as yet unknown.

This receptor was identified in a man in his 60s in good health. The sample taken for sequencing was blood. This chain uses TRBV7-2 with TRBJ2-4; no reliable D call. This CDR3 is CASSVTEAKNIQYF. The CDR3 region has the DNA TGTGCCAGCAGTGTGACTGAAGCCAAAAACATTCAGTACTTC. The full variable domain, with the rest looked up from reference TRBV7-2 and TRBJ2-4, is GAGVSQSPSNKVTEKGKDVELRCDPISGHTALYWYRQSLGQGLEFLIYFQGNSAPDKSGLPSDRFSAERTGGSVSTLTIQRTQQEDSAVYLCASSVTEAKNIQYFGAGTRLSVL.